The 28 T cell receptor beta chains reported below all come from one sample, sequenced in a study of shared T cell receptors in the human thymus. Sequencing used immunoSEQ multiplex PCR; TCRdb keeps in-frame clones, though not all of them. The data show about 500,000 clones, more than 75% seen once. Another study also made use of these data, one on human thymus T cells.

The source material was thymocytes. The receptors originated from a boy younger than two with a congenital heart defect.

This sequence joins TRBV29-1 and TRBJ2-7, with 7 bases fitting TRBD1. The CDR3 is 14 amino acids. Germline V gives CDR1 SQVTM, CDR2 ANQGSEA. The V segment lost 3 bases and the J segment 5 bases; nucleotides outside the gene matches: 10. The CDR3 coding sequence is TGCAGCGTTGAGGGCAGACAGGGATTGAACGAGCAGTACTTC. Encoded protein: CSVEGRQGLNEQYF.

The rearrangement links TRBV11-2 to TRBJ2-7; possibly TRBD2 for D (7 bases). The CDR3 is 18 residues long. Trimming removed 5 bases at V and 1 base at J, with 24 bases between. Germline CDR1 reads SGHAT; CDR2 reads FQNNGV. The CDR3: CASSEGGERPERSYEQYF. CDR3 DNA sequence: TGTGCCAGCAGCGAGGGGGGGGAGCGCCCAGAACGGTCCTACGAGCAGTACTTC.

V usage is TRBV5-1 and J usage is TRBJ2-5; D is possibly TRBD1 (6 bases). Per germline, CDR1 SGHRS and CDR2 YFSETQ. V lost 3 bases and J 0 bases, leaving 15 bases between the germline ends. This CDR3 contains 16 residues. CDR3 in DNA: TGCGCCAGCAGCTCGCGACAGGACCCGTACCAAGAGACCCAGTACTTC. Its protein is CASSSRQDPYQETQYF.

The genes are TRBV28 and TRBJ1-5; D is ambiguous. Germline V gives CDR1 MDHEN, CDR2 SYDVKM. The CDR3 spans 12 residues. Trimming left V 8 bases short and J 9 bases short, with 14 bases between. This CDR3 reads CASSEETRPQHF. The CDR3 nucleotides read TGTGCCAGCTCGGAGGAAACGCGGCCCCAGCATTTT.

This clone showed up just a few times. V is TRBV11-2 and J is TRBJ1-4; 10 nucleotides align to TRBD1. CDR1 SGHAT and CDR2 FQNNGV come from the germline V gene. This CDR3 is 14 amino acids long. Germline trimming cut 5 bases from V and 7 bases from J; bases unmatched to any gene: 4. CDR3 amino acids: CASSKDRGTEKLFF. The DNA for the CDR3 is TGTGCCAGCAGCAAGGACAGGGGGACTGAAAAACTGTTTTTT. The entire variable domain, with the rest obtained from reference TRBV11-2 and TRBJ1-4, is as follows: EAGVAQSPRYKIIEKRQSVAFWCNPISGHATLYWYQQILGQGPKLLIQFQNNGVVDDSQLPKDRFSAERLKGVDSTLKIQPAKLEDSAVYLCASSKDRGTEKLFFGSGTQLSVL.

The rearrangement links TRBV5-6 to TRBJ2-5; a possible D gene is TRBD2 (6 bases). The CDR3 length is 16 residues. Trimming cost V 0 bases and J 1 base, with 13 bases left between them. Germline CDR1 is SGHDT and CDR2 is YYEEEE. CDR3: CASSLGSSGIQETQYF. CDR3 DNA sequence: TGTGCCAGCAGCTTGGGGAGTAGCGGAATCCAAGAGACCCAGTACTTC.

The chain couples TRBV29-1 to TRBJ2-1, with D possibly being TRBD2 (6 bases). Trimming stripped 3 bases from V and 4 bases from J, with 10 bases between. Germline values: CDR1 SQVTM, CDR2 ANQGSEA. There are 13 residues in the CDR3. The DNA of the CDR3 is TGCAGCGTTGATCAGGGAGGATACAATGAGCAGTTCTTC. Encoded protein: CSVDQGGYNEQFF.

The V call is TRBV5-1, the J call TRBJ2-1, with TRBD2 matching 11 bases. The germline CDR1 and CDR2 sequences are SGHRS and YFSETQ. Losses at the gene ends were 2 bases for V and 3 bases for J; bases not matched to a gene: 10. This CDR3 contains 18 residues. CDR3 protein: CASSLRAPGLADYNEQFF. For the CDR3, the DNA is TGCGCCAGCAGCTTACGAGCCCCGGGACTAGCGGACTACAATGAGCAGTTCTTC.

This clone has just one count. This rearrangement joins TRBV5-6 to TRBJ2-1; possible D gene TRBD2, 5 bases. There are 17 residues in the CDR3. The germline V gene has CDR1 SGHDT and CDR2 YYEEEE. Trimming took off 0 bases at V and 3 bases at J, with 16 bases between the two ends. The CDR3 DNA reads as TGTGCCAGCAGCTTGGCCCCAAGGGAGTTGCTCTACAATGAGCAGTTCTTC. Protein product: CASSLAPRELLYNEQFF.

V is TRBV7-8 and J is TRBJ2-3, with 9 bases fitting TRBD2. Germline loops: CDR1 SGHVS, CDR2 FQNEAQ. The CDR3 has 18 amino acids. Losses at the gene ends were 2 bases for V and 4 bases for J; bases not matched to a gene: 13. CDR3 nucleotides: TGTGCCAGCAGCTTAATAAGCGGGGGGCCCCAGGGCGCAGATACGCAGTATTTT. Amino acid sequence: CASSLISGGPQGADTQYF.

This rearrangement joins TRBV28 to TRBJ1-5; D might be TRBD1 (5 bases). The germline V and J ends were trimmed by 6 bases and 5 bases, with 14 bases remaining between them. The CDR3 has 14 residues. Germline CDR1 and CDR2: MDHEN and SYDVKM. CDR3 residues: CASSETVQHQPQHF. The CDR3, as DNA: TGTGCCAGCAGCGAGACAGTCCAGCATCAGCCCCAGCATTTT. The full variable domain, rest sourced from reference TRBV28 and TRBJ1-5, is DVKVTQSSRYLVKRTGEKVFLECVQDMDHENMFWYRQDPGLGLRLIYFSYDVKMKEKGDIPEGYSVSREKKERFSLILESASTNQTSMYLCASSETVQHQPQHFGDGTRLSIL.

J is TRBJ2-7 and V is TRBV19; 8 nucleotides align to TRBD1. The CDR3 covers 14 residues. The trim removed 3 bases at V and 4 bases at J, leaving 5 bases unmatched. Germline assignment: CDR1 LNHDA and CDR2 SQIVND (reference sequence). CDR3 bases: TGTGCCAGTAGTATGGGCAGGGGGCTATACGAGCAGTACTTC. This sequence encodes CASSMGRGLYEQYF.

The rearrangement links TRBV11-2 to TRBJ2-7, with 14 bases aligning to TRBD2. V lost 5 bases, J lost 7 bases, and 16 bases stayed unmatched. CDR1 is SGHAT, CDR2 FQNNGV, per germline. The length of the CDR3 is 18 residues. The CDR3 sequence: CASSPVTLTSGRALEQYF. CDR3 in DNA: TGTGCCAGCAGCCCGGTGACTCTGACTAGCGGGAGGGCTCTGGAGCAGTACTTC.

The chain carries TRBV28 and TRBJ2-7; 13 nucleotides line up with TRBD2. Germline V gives CDR1 MDHEN, CDR2 SYDVKM. The trim removed 7 bases at V and 5 bases at J, leaving 8 bases unmatched. The CDR3 is 15 amino acids. This CDR3 reads CASTRTSGRRDEQYF. The CDR3 DNA is TGTGCCAGCACCCGGACTAGCGGGAGAAGGGACGAGCAGTACTTC. Looking up the rest from reference TRBV28 and TRBJ2-7 gives the full variable domain: DVKVTQSSRYLVKRTGEKVFLECVQDMDHENMFWYRQDPGLGLRLIYFSYDVKMKEKGDIPEGYSVSREKKERFSLILESASTNQTSMYLCASTRTSGRRDEQYFGPGTRLTVT.

V is TRBV11-2 and J is TRBJ1-2, with unresolved D. V was trimmed by 3 bases and J by 4 bases, leaving 12 bases between them. The CDR3 runs 14 residues. Germline V gene data show CDR1 as SGHAT and CDR2 as FQNNGV. Here the CDR3 reads CASSFSHLLYGYTF. The CDR3 DNA reads as TGTGCCAGCAGCTTTAGTCATTTGCTCTATGGCTACACCTTC.

CDR3 sequence: CASSRLAGESHEQFF. For the CDR3, the DNA is TGTGCCAGCAGCCGACTAGCGGGGGAAAGCCATGAGCAGTTCTTC. The chain uses TRBV14 and TRBJ2-1, with 12 bases identical to TRBD2. Germline V gene sequence: CDR1 SGHDN, CDR2 FVKESK. The trim removed 4 bases at V and 8 bases at J, leaving 6 bases unmatched. The CDR3 length is 15 residues.

This rearrangement joins TRBV2 to TRBJ1-1; TRBD1 matches 7 bases. With V trimmed by 5 bases and J by 1 base, 10 bases remained unmatched. Germline values: CDR1 SNHLY, CDR2 FYNNEI. The CDR3 covers 16 residues. CDR3 sequence (DNA): TGTGCCAGCAGTTGTCCGGGACAGACCCCGAACACTGAAGCTTTCTTT. Protein sequence: CASSCPGQTPNTEAFF.

The gene calls are TRBV10-1 and TRBJ2-7; D is perhaps TRBD2 (5 bases). Trimming removed 6 bases from V and 6 bases from J, with 12 bases in between. Looked up from germline, CDR1 is WNHNN and CDR2 is SYGVQD (reference sequence). This CDR3 has 12 residues. Written as DNA, the CDR3 is TGCGCCAGCAGAGACCTCCGGGGCGAGCAGTACTTC. As protein: CASRDLRGEQYF.

In the case of this clone: The junction differs from germline at one of its ends, possibly a read error. The chain uses TRBV7-7 and TRBJ2-7; 8 bases align to TRBD2. This CDR3 spans 14 amino acids. Germline assignment: CDR1 SSHAT and CDR2 FNYEAQ (reference sequence). The CDR3 region has the DNA TGTGCTAGCAGTCCCGGGACTAGAACCTACGAGCAGTACTTC. The encoded protein is CASSPGTRTYEQYF.

The chain links TRBV5-1 to TRBJ2-1; tentative D call: TRBD2 (5 bases). The CDR3 runs 12 residues. The ends were cut back, 1 base at V and 7 bases at J, with 6 bases in the middle. Germline V lookup: CDR1 SGHRS, CDR2 YFSETQ. This CDR3 reads CASSLSGNEQFF. The DNA of the CDR3 is TGCGCCAGCAGCTTGAGCGGTAATGAGCAGTTCTTC.

This clone was observed once. This chain links TRBV5-8 with TRBJ2-7; 10 nucleotides align to TRBD2. CDR3 length: 13 amino acids. Germline loops: CDR1 SGHTS, CDR2 YDEGEE. V lost 6 bases, J lost 6 bases, and 6 bases stayed unmatched. DNA for the CDR3: TGTGCCAGCAAGCCTAGCGGGAGCTTCGAGCAGTACTTC. Amino acids: CASKPSGSFEQYF.

The gene calls are TRBV5-1 and TRBJ2-3; 16 bases agree with TRBD2. Germline CDR1 is SGHRS and CDR2 is YFSETQ. V dropped 3 bases and J dropped 4; count of bases not matched to a gene: 11. The CDR3 length is 19 residues. This chain's CDR3 is CASSSTSGTSGRVPDTQYF. CDR3 sequence (DNA): TGCGCCAGCAGCTCAACGTCCGGGACTAGCGGGAGGGTCCCAGATACGCAGTATTTT.

The rearrangement joins TRBV20-1 to TRBJ2-7; D is unclear. Germline CDR1 is DFQATT and CDR2 is SNEGSKA (reference sequence). V lost 2 bases and J 6 bases, leaving 8 bases between the germline ends. This CDR3 is built from 11 residues. The CDR3 coding sequence is TGCAGTGCTAGAATGTTCGGCGAGCAGTACTTC. This codes for CSARMFGEQYF.

On this clone: Other DNA sequences in this sample translate to the same CDR3. J is TRBJ2-1 and V is TRBV4-3, with TRBD2 matching 14 bases. Germline CDR1 reads LGHNA; CDR2 reads YSLEER. The CDR3 loop spans 13 amino acids. Trimming took 6 bases from V and 12 from J; bases not matched to a gene: 4. CDR3 region: CASSPGLAGGQFF. In DNA form, the CDR3 reads TGCGCCAGCAGTCCAGGACTAGCGGGAGGGCAGTTCTTC.

The chain uses TRBV5-6 and TRBJ1-2; D remains ambiguous. With 2 bases removed from V and 7 bases from J, the gap between germline ends came to 9 bases. Germline lookup yields CDR1 SGHDT and CDR2 YYEEEE. The CDR3 is made up of 12 amino acids. This CDR3 reads CASSFRGSGYTF. The CDR3 DNA sequence: TGTGCCAGCAGCTTCAGAGGAAGTGGCTACACCTTC.

V usage is TRBV7-9 and J usage is TRBJ2-2; 8 nucleotides agree with TRBD1. Germline V lookup: CDR1 SEHNR, CDR2 FQNEAQ (reference sequence). There are 16 residues in the CDR3. The trim removed 3 bases at V and 3 bases at J, leaving 6 bases unmatched. CDR3 protein: CASSFKGQGHTGELFF. CDR3 in DNA: TGTGCCAGCAGCTTTAAAGGACAGGGCCACACCGGGGAGCTGTTTTTT.

The table lists this clone with a count of one. The chain joins TRBV30 to TRBJ2-2; a possible D gene is TRBD1 (5 bases). CDR1 is GTSNPN and CDR2 is SVGIG in the germline V gene (reference sequence). This CDR3 has 15 amino acids. V lost 7 bases and J 2 bases, leaving 17 bases between the germline ends. The CDR3 nucleotides read TGTGCCTCCCCCGCCCAGGGATCAAACACCGGGGAGCTGTTTTTT. This codes for CASPAQGSNTGELFF.

The rearrangement links TRBV18 to TRBJ2-3, with unresolved D. CDR3 size: 19 residues. The germline V gene has CDR1 KGHSH and CDR2 LQKENI. V lost 0 bases and J lost 1, with 20 bases in between. The CDR3 reads CASSPPLMRVRYRTDTQYF. For the CDR3, the DNA is TGTGCCAGCTCACCACCTCTGATGAGAGTACGCTATCGCACAGATACGCAGTATTTT.